These 2 T cell receptor beta chains came from one sample sequenced in a study of siplizumab effects on memory and regulatory T cells. Their antigens remain unidentified. The method was immunoSEQ multiplex PCR; TCRdb's version includes in-frame clones alone and lacks a portion of them. The top ten hold about 20% of the sample, which has 9,500 to 11,000 clones, under 60% seen once. The cells of the mixed lymphocyte reaction underwent an approximately six-day coculture at 37°C. The material sequenced was CFSE-low (dividing) CD4+ T cells sorted from an allogeneic mixed lymphocyte reaction. Receptor source: a human donor in good health; the cells came from an allogeneic mixed lymphocyte reaction.

V gene TRBV5-1 combines with J gene TRBJ2-2; possible D gene TRBD2, 5 bases. Germline V lookup: CDR1 SGHRS, CDR2 YFSETQ. The V gene lost 2 bases and the J gene lost 3 bases, with 8 bases spanning the gap. The CDR3 spans 14 residues. CDR3 protein: CASSLLVDTGELFF. The CDR3 coding sequence is TGCGCCAGCAGCTTACTAGTTGACACCGGGGAGCTGTTTTTT.

The chain carries TRBV7-3 and TRBJ2-7; unclear D gene. V shed 3 bases and J shed 6 bases, with 21 bases lying between them. CDR1 is SGHTA and CDR2 is FQGTGA in the germline V gene. The CDR3 contains 16 residues. The CDR3 sequence: CASSFEGPLTSAEQYF. Here the CDR3 DNA reads TGTGCCAGCAGCTTCGAAGGTCCTCTTACCTCTGCCGAGCAGTACTTC.